This T cell receptor beta chain was recovered during a study of blood T cell repertoires in COVID-19. The wider study: The cDNA or gDNA used as material had been derived from T cells, B-cell-depleted T cells, or PBMCs.

As processed by the authors: Counts of nucleated cells, estimated from reference gene primer amplification, were obtained. Here immunoSEQ multiplex PCR was the method, and the copy in TCRdb shows in-frame clones only, minus some. Clone size and V and J calls were adopted from that table, with D and trimming inferred from the DNA. Here the sample spans 20,000 to 30,000 clones, around 94% being singletons. A single count supports this clone. This receptor was identified in a woman between 45 and 60 years old with active COVID-19. The source material was peripheral blood.

CDR3 sequence: CASSPQEGGNSPLHF. The CDR3 DNA sequence: TGCGCCAGCAGCCCCCAGGAGGGTGGGAATTCACCCCTCCACTTT. The chain joins TRBV5-1 to TRBJ1-6; the D is unclear. This CDR3 is 15 amino acids long. Germline loops: CDR1 SGHRS, CDR2 YFSETQ. Trimming shortened V by 4 bases and J by 7 bases, and 15 bases separated the two germline ends.